Below, 15 T cell receptor beta chains from the same sample are listed, as sequenced in a study of T cell repertoires in cytomegalovirus infection. One entry per CDR3 protein results from TCRdb running MiXCR on the reads. There are fewer than 550,000 distinct CDR3 sequences in the sample; about 15% occur only once, and 20% to 30% lies in the top ten. The source material was CD8+ T cells from PBMCs. All receptors derive from a human donor in good health (CMV status not recorded). Some clones in this sample may be carry-over from other donors' samples.

There are a few counts of this clonotype. The chain couples TRBV9 to TRBJ2-3; 8 bases are shared with TRBD1. Germline values: CDR1 SGDLS, CDR2 YYNGEE. V gave up 5 bases and J gave up 2 bases; unmatched junction bases: 7. This CDR3 contains 15 residues. CDR3 residues: CASSAQGAPTDTQYF. The CDR3 nucleotides are TGTGCCAGCAGTGCTCAGGGGGCCCCCACAGATACGCAGTATTTT.

This clonotype was detected ten times or more. The CDR3 DNA reads as TGTGCCAGCAGCCTCGGGACTAGCGCTGATACGCAGTATTTT. Its translation: CASSLGTSADTQYF. The V and J genes are TRBV7-3 and TRBJ2-3; 10 bases are shared with TRBD2. This CDR3 has 14 amino acids. V lost 5 bases, J lost 6 bases, and 5 bases stayed unmatched. Germline V CDR1 and CDR2: SGHTA, FQGTGA.

The table lists this clonotype with many counts. The chain has TRBV7-3 and TRBJ2-1, with D perhaps matching TRBD1 (6 bases). CDR3 length equals 13 residues. Trimming cost V 0 bases and J 7 bases, with 7 bases left between them. Germline V gene data show CDR1 as SGHTA and CDR2 as FQGTGA. The CDR3, as DNA: TGTGCCAGCAGCTTAACCACAGGGAATGAGCAGTTCTTC. It specifies CASSLTTGNEQFF.

This clonotype was counted only a few times. The rearrangement joins TRBV5-1 to TRBJ2-3; D might be TRBD2 (5 bases). The V and J ends lost 5 bases and 1 base respectively, with 8 bases between them. CDR3 length: 13 residues. CDR1 is SGHRS and CDR2 is YFSETQ in the germline V gene. The CDR3 reads CASRLEGTDTQYF. Written as DNA, the CDR3 is TGCGCCAGCAGACTAGAGGGCACAGATACGCAGTATTTT. The full variable domain, with the rest looked up from reference TRBV5-1 and TRBJ2-3, is KAGVTQTPRYLIKTRGQQVTLSCSPISGHRSVSWYQQTPGQGLQFLFEYFSETQRNKGNFPGRFSGRQFSNSRSEMNVSTLELGDSALYLCASRLEGTDTQYFGPGTRLTVL.

About this clonotype: A much larger clone differs by one base, so this may be a read error. The CDR3 does not end in the conserved phenylalanine or tryptophan, so this is likely a read error. J is TRBJ2-6 and V is TRBV6-2 or TRBV6-3, with a possible D match to TRBD1 (7 bases). Deletions cut 8 bases from V and 0 bases from J, with 23 bases between. Germline CDR1 reads MNHEY; CDR2 reads SVGEGT. This CDR3 is built from 19 residues. As DNA, the CDR3 is TGTGCCAGCTACCATCCGGGCGGGACAGCCTCCTCTGGGGCCAACGTCCTGACTTTA. This gives the protein CASYHPGGTASSGANVLTL.

A few counts support this clonotype. The rearrangement joins TRBV9 to TRBJ2-7; 12 nucleotides agree with TRBD1. CDR1 and CDR2 (germline): SGDLS, YYNGEE. Trimming at V came to 4 bases and at J to 4 bases, leaving 9 bases not matched to a gene. The CDR3 is made up of 16 amino acids. This chain's CDR3 is CASSPGGGQGAYEQYF. DNA for the CDR3: TGTGCCAGCAGCCCTGGGGGGGGACAGGGGGCTTACGAGCAGTACTTC.

This clonotype has at least ten counts. This chain joins TRBV10-3 and TRBJ2-3; 9 nucleotides align to TRBD2. Germline CDR1 reads ENHRY; CDR2 reads SYGVKD. The J segment lost 2 bases and the V segment lost 7 bases, leaving 7 bases of the junction unmatched. The CDR3 runs 15 residues. The DNA of the CDR3 is TGTGCCATCACTCCGACTAGCGGATCCACAGATACGCAGTATTTT. Its protein product is CAITPTSGSTDTQYF.

V and J are TRBV3-1 and TRBJ2-3; 11 nucleotides match TRBD2. The CDR3 has 17 amino acids. Germline CDR1 LGHDT, CDR2 YNNKEL (reference sequence). J gave up 0 bases and V 3 bases, and 5 bases lay outside the gene matches. CDR3 amino acids: CASSHERLAGSTDTQYF. The DNA for the CDR3 is TGTGCCAGCAGCCATGAACGACTAGCGGGGAGCACAGATACGCAGTATTTT.

This clonotype was recorded many times. The chain is built from TRBV7-6 and TRBJ2-3; 10 nucleotides line up with TRBD2. The CDR3 has 17 residues. Trimming cost V 1 base and J 6 bases; bases outside gene matches: 10. Looked up from germline, CDR1 is SGHVS and CDR2 is FNYEAQ. The CDR3 region has the DNA TGTGCCAGCAGCTTAGTGGCAGCGGGGGGGGCCCGGGATACGCAGTATTTT. Its translation is CASSLVAAGGARDTQYF.

This clonotype was recorded a few times. This sequence joins TRBV5-1 and TRBJ2-5; D is ambiguous. The CDR3 consists of 15 residues. Trimming shortened V by 3 bases and J by 1 base, and 13 bases separated the two germline ends. Germline CDR1 is SGHRS and CDR2 is YFSETQ. This CDR3 is CASSSRGPFQETQYF. For the CDR3, the DNA is TGCGCCAGCAGCTCCCGAGGACCCTTCCAAGAGACCCAGTACTTC.

The table lists this clonotype with many counts. The chain carries TRBV28 and TRBJ2-7, with 7 bases matching TRBD2. Germline trimming cut 2 bases from V and 0 bases from J; bases unmatched to any gene: 16. Germline V CDR1 and CDR2: MDHEN, SYDVKM. The CDR3 is 19 amino acids. DNA of the CDR3: TGTGCCAGCAGTTTAGTTCCTAGCGGCCGCGGTACCCTCTCCTACGAGCAGTACTTC. Translation gives CASSLVPSGRGTLSYEQYF.

In this sample, this clonotype turned up many times. This chain links TRBV6-5 with TRBJ1-2; D is ambiguous. Trimming left V 3 bases short and J 4 bases short, with 12 bases between. The CDR3 contains 14 residues. CDR1 and CDR2 (germline): MNHEY, SVGAGI. The CDR3 nucleotides are TGTGCCAGCAGTTATTTCGGCGGAACCTATGGCTACACCTTC. Its protein product is CASSYFGGTYGYTF.

Concerning this clonotype: This likely comes from a read error, as the CDR3 has no conserved phenylalanine or tryptophan at its end. The V gene is TRBV4-1, the J gene TRBJ2-1, with D perhaps matching TRBD1 or TRBD2 (5 bases each). In germline, CDR1 is MGHRA, CDR2 YSYEKL. The V end lost 2 bases, the J end lost 6 bases, and 20 bases lay between the germline ends. The CDR3 sequence is 17 residues long. In DNA form, the CDR3 reads TGCGCCAGCAGCCAAATGCCCTCGAGGGGAGCGACCAATGAGCAGTTCTTA. Its protein product is CASSQMPSRGATNEQFL.

This clonotype was detected only a few times. The chain employs TRBV6-5 and TRBJ2-7, with TRBD2 matching over 12 bases. Unmatched junction bases numbered 5, after V lost 2 bases and J lost 3 bases. Per germline, CDR1 MNHEY and CDR2 SVGAGI. This CDR3 is built from 16 residues. DNA of the CDR3: TGTGCCAGCAGTTACGGACTAGCGGGATTCGGCTACGAGCAGTACTTC. This codes for CASSYGLAGFGYEQYF.

In its sample, this clonotype was seen many times. The rearrangement links TRBV12-3 or TRBV12-4 to TRBJ2-1; D might be TRBD1 (6 bases). Trimming left V 5 bases short and J 1 base short, with 12 bases between. The CDR3 runs to 15 residues. The CDR3: CASSPWTESYNEQFF. As DNA, the CDR3 is TGTGCCAGCAGTCCATGGACAGAGTCCTACAATGAGCAGTTCTTC.